The present T cell receptor (beta chain) was sequenced within a study of CXCR3-negative and CXCR3-positive naive CD8 T cells. Study background: The dataset comprises 110 million to 150 million TRB reads in total, with about 1.5 +/- 0.3 million reads per library.

CD45RO-CCR7+CD27+CD95- marked naive CD8+ T cells. Whole-study findings and limits: Researchers reported similar TRBV-TRBJ usage in naive CXCR3-negative and CXCR3-positive cells, though memory differed. Cryopreserved cells partially lost CXCR3 expression, and fresh PBMCs were used in most assays.

Points on this clonotype: Its antigen remains unidentified.

UMI-tagged TRB cDNA libraries were built via 5' RACE. From its re-call of the 5' RACE reads, TCRdb lists each CDR3 protein once, without DNA. The sample spans approximately 58,000 distinct CDR3 sequences; the ten largest clones claim 0.42%. The sequencing sample was made of naive CXCR3- CD8+ T cells from blood. The subset here: CD45RO-CCR7+CD27+CD95- naive CD8+ T cells lacking CXCR3 (TNR3-). The clonotype comes from a human donor in good health. Some clones in this sample may be carry-over from other donors' samples.

The CDR3 spells CASSYTSGGPYNEQFF. The rearrangement links TRBV7-6 to TRBJ2-1; the TRBD2 assignment by TCRdb is unverifiable without DNA. Germline CDR1 and CDR2: SGHVS and FNYEAQ. The CDR3 extends over 16 amino acids.